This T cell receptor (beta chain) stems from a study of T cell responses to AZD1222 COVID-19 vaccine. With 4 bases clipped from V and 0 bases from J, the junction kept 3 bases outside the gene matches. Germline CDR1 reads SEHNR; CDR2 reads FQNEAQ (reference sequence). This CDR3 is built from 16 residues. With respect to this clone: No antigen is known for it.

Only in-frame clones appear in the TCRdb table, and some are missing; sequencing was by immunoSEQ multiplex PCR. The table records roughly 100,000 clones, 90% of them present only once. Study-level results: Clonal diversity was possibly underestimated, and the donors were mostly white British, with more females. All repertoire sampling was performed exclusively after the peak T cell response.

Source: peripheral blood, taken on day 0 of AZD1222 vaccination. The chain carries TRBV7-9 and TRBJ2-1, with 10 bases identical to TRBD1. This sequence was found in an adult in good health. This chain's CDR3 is CASSSGQGTSYNEQFF. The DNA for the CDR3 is TGTGCCAGCAGCTCGGGACAGGGGACCTCCTACAATGAGCAGTTCTTC.